A selection of T cell receptor beta chains follows, all from one sample in a study of OX40 agonist ivuxolimab in advanced cancers. Method: immunoSEQ multiplex PCR; TCRdb's copy keeps in-frame clones and lacks some. Of just under 65,000 clones in the sample, around 91% are singletons; the top ten hold 11%. Sequenced here: CD4+ or CD8+ T cells sorted from blood, sampled in a trial of the OX40 agonist ivuxolimab. These receptors all stem from an adult with an advanced solid tumor such as melanoma, head and neck, liver or kidney cancer. Each CDR3 is given with its conserved first and last residue. Fields, in order: J gene, clone size, D gene, V gene, CDR3 DNA, CDR3 protein. The D gene is left open where the match is weak. Rows may omit the clone size; those that give it use once, few, many or a size class.

TRBJ2-1,.,TRBD2,TRBV6-6,TGTGCCAGCAGCCCACCACTAAGCGGGAGTGAGAGTGAGCAGTTCTTC,CASSPPLSGSESEQFF
TRBJ2-5,.,.,TRBV7-9,TGTGCCAGCAGCTTTAGGGGAGAAGGGGAGACCCAGTACTTC,CASSFRGEGETQYF
TRBJ2-5,.,.,TRBV11-2,TGTGCCAGCAGCCCCCGGGACCGATGGGGAGAGACCCAGTACTTC,CASSPRDRWGETQYF
TRBJ2-1,.,.,TRBV27,TGTGCCAGCAGAAGGGACTCGTTCGCCTCCTACAATGAGCAGTTCTTC,CASRRDSFASYNEQFF
TRBJ2-2,.,.,TRBV18,TGTGCCAGCTCACCGAAATTAAGCACCGGGGAGCTGTTTTTT,CASSPKLSTGELFF
TRBJ1-1,.,.,TRBV6-4,TGTGCCAGCAGTGCGGACTGGAACACTGAAGCTTTCTTT,CASSADWNTEAFF
TRBJ1-6,.,TRBD1,TRBV6-6,TGTGCCACCAGGGGGCATAATTCACCCCTCCACTTT,CATRGHNSPLHF
TRBJ2-2,.,.,TRBV9,TGTGCCAGCAGCCCCCGACGGTACACCGGGGAGCTGTTTTTT,CASSPRRYTGELFF
TRBJ1-2,.,.,TRBV5-1,TGCGCCAGCAGGAGAGTGGGGGCGTATGGCTACACCTTC,CASRRVGAYGYTF
TRBJ1-5,.,TRBD1,TRBV6-5,TGTGCCAACCAGGGGGACGCGGGCCAGCCCCAGCATTTT,CANQGDAGQPQHF
TRBJ1-3,.,TRBD1,TRBV6-5,TGTGCCAGCAGTTCCTTACAGGGGATGTTGGGAAACACCATATATTTT,CASSSLQGMLGNTIYF
TRBJ2-7,.,TRBD2,TRBV28,TGTGCCAGCAGTGTGGGACTAGCGCTTACCTACGAGCAGTACTTC,CASSVGLALTYEQYF
TRBJ2-7,few,TRBD2,TRBV11-2,TGTGCCAGCAGTACGACTAGCGGGAGCTCCTACGAGCAGTACTTC,CASSTTSGSSYEQYF
TRBJ1-1,.,TRBD1,TRBV27,TGTGCCAGCAGTCTTTTAGACAGGGTCGGGGTAGCTTTCTTT,CASSLLDRVGVAFF
TRBJ1-2,few,.,TRBV6-5,TGTGCCAGCAGTTACTCGAGAGTGACGGGCGGCTACACCTTC,CASSYSRVTGGYTF
TRBJ2-7,.,.,TRBV5-1,TGCGCCAGCACCGAGACAGGATTGTACGAGCAGTACTTC,CASTETGLYEQYF
TRBJ2-7,.,.,TRBV5-8,TGTGCCAGCACCCGCCCGGGGGTCTCCTACGAGCAGTACTTC,CASTRPGVSYEQYF
TRBJ2-5,.,TRBD1,TRBV18,TGTGCCAGCTCACCGACAGGGGTGAAGGTGAGGGAGACCCAGTACTTC,CASSPTGVKVRETQYF
TRBJ2-3,.,TRBD2,TRBV7-6,TGTGCCAGCAGCCCCCTGGGTACGAGCGGGAGGGTCGCAGATACGCAGTATTTT,CASSPLGTSGRVADTQYF
TRBJ2-1,.,TRBD2,TRBV7-2,TGTGCCAGCAGGTACCCGGGACTAGCGCACAATGAGCAGTTCTTC,CASRYPGLAHNEQFF
TRBJ1-5,.,.,TRBV4-2,TGTGCCAGCAGCCAAACTGGGAGCGGGGGGGCCGGTGGCGATCAGCCCCAGCATTTT,CASSQTGSGGAGGDQPQHF
TRBJ2-5,.,.,TRBV2,TGTGCCAGCAGACGGGAGACGGAGACCCAGTACTTC,CASRRETETQYF
TRBJ2-7,.,.,TRBV5-1,TGCGCCAGCAGCAGGGGGAACACCAGGAGCTCCTACGAGCAGTACTTC,CASSRGNTRSSYEQYF
TRBJ2-2,.,.,TRBV4-2,TGTGCCAGCAGCCTGGCCCGGGGCCCGAACACCGGGGAGCTGTTTTTT,CASSLARGPNTGELFF
TRBJ2-7,.,.,TRBV11-2,TGTGCCAGCAGCGGGAGGTATCAGTACTTC,CASSGRYQYF
TRBJ2-7,.,.,TRBV5-1,TGCGCCAGCAGCTTGGCGCTGACCTACAACGAGCAGTACTTC,CASSLALTYNEQYF
TRBJ2-5,.,.,TRBV11-3,TGTGCCAGCAGCAAACAGGGTGGAGAAGAGACCCAGTACTTC,CASSKQGGEETQYF
TRBJ2-7,.,TRBD1,TRBV5-1,TGCGCCAGCAGCGCAGAGCAGGGGGCGGGATACGAGCAGTACTTC,CASSAEQGAGYEQYF
TRBJ1-2,.,TRBD1,TRBV18,TGTGCCAGCTCATCCTTCCCCGGGACAGGGGGCTATGGCTACACCTTC,CASSSFPGTGGYGYTF
TRBJ2-7,once,.,TRBV19,TGTGCCAGTAGTATTCTGGGGGGCGCGGGATCCGAGCAGTACTTC,CASSILGGAGSEQYF
TRBJ2-5,once,.,TRBV7-9,TGTGCCAGCAGCTTATTAGACAGACCCCAAGAGACCCAGTACTTC,CASSLLDRPQETQYF
TRBJ2-3,once,.,TRBV4-1,TGCGCCAGCAGCCAAGGACTAACGGCAGATACGCAGTATTTT,CASSQGLTADTQYF
TRBJ2-1,.,.,TRBV11-3,TGTGCCAGCAGCAACAATAGGGCCGAGCAGTTCTTC,CASSNNRAEQFF
TRBJ1-3,.,.,TRBV27,TGTGCCAGCAGTCCCCGTCCGGGACCGGGAAACACCATATATTTT,CASSPRPGPGNTIYF